The 23 T cell receptor beta chains listed next were all sequenced from one sample in a study of blood T cell repertoires in COVID-19. Using immunoSEQ multiplex PCR, the repertoire was profiled, and TCRdb retains in-frame clones only, with some absent. The sample includes about 170,000 clones, around 90% of them seen just once. Sample: peripheral blood. The receptors originated from a man between 18 and 29 years old with COVID-19, enrolled during active disease.

This clone has a handful of counts. The gene calls are TRBV4-3 and TRBJ2-2; D is possibly TRBD1 (8 bases). The CDR3 length is 16 residues. In germline, CDR1 is LGHNA, CDR2 YSLEER. V was cut by 2 bases and J by 5 bases, with 15 bases left in between. The CDR3 protein is CASSQSNRGGTGELFF. The CDR3 region has the DNA TGCGCCAGCAGCCAATCGAACAGGGGGGGGACCGGGGAGCTGTTTTTT.

The chain employs TRBV30 and TRBJ1-1, with D possibly being TRBD1 (6 bases). V was cut by 7 bases and J by 6 bases, with 15 bases left in between. This CDR3 has 12 amino acids. Germline V gene data show CDR1 as GTSNPN and CDR2 as SVGIG (reference sequence). The CDR3, as DNA: TGTGCCTTCAGGGGTGGAGCGGCTGAAGCTTTCTTT. Its translation: CAFRGGAAEAFF.

The V gene is TRBV9, the J gene TRBJ2-1; tentative D call: TRBD1 (6 bases). Between the trimmed V and J ends, which lost 0 bases and 2 bases, there was a span of 9 bases. The CDR3 consists of 15 residues. Germline V lookup: CDR1 SGDLS, CDR2 YYNGEE. This CDR3 is CASSVVPGAYNEQFF. CDR3 in DNA: TGTGCCAGCAGCGTAGTCCCAGGGGCCTACAATGAGCAGTTCTTC. The full variable domain, with the rest looked up from reference TRBV9 and TRBJ2-1, is DSGVTQTPKHLITATGQRVTLRCSPRSGDLSVYWYQQSLDQGLQFLIQYYNGEERAKGNILERFSAQQFPDLHSELNLSSLELGDSALYFCASSVVPGAYNEQFFGPGTRLTVL.

A note on this clone: At one end the junction does not follow the germline gene, possibly because of a read error. J is TRBJ1-4 and V is TRBV15, with 7 bases that match TRBD1. CDR1 LNHNV and CDR2 YYDKDF come from the germline V gene (reference sequence). The CDR3 totals 16 residues. DNA of the CDR3: TGTGCCACCAGCAGGACCGACAGGGCCAGGGGTGAAAAACTGCTTTTT. It yields the protein CATSRTDRARGEKLLF.

Note on this clone: The junction and the germline gene differ at one end; a read error may be behind it. CDR3 protein: CASSLGRLGDRANEKLLF. CDR3 nucleotides: TGTGCCAGCAGCTTAGGGAGGTTAGGTGACAGGGCAAACGAAAAACTGCTTTTT. The gene calls are TRBV11-3 and TRBJ1-4; 7 nucleotides line up with TRBD1. Germline CDR1 reads SGHNT; CDR2 reads YENEEA. The CDR3 has 18 residues. Together with reference TRBV11-3 and TRBJ1-4, the CDR3 gives the full variable domain: EAGVVQSPRYKIIEKKQPVAFWCNPISGHNTLYWYLQNLGQGPELLIRYENEEAVDDSQLPKDRFSAERLKGVDSTLKIQPAELGDSAVYLCASSLGRLGDRANEKLLFGSGTQLSVL.

The rearrangement joins TRBV27 to TRBJ2-1; 10 bases match TRBD1. CDR3 size: 14 residues. Losses at the gene ends were 4 bases for V and 6 bases for J; bases not matched to a gene: 3. The germline V gene has CDR1 MNHEY and CDR2 SMNVEV (reference sequence). The CDR3 nucleotides are TGTGCCAGCAGTTACGACAGGGGGCTCAATGAGCAGTTCTTC. This encodes CASSYDRGLNEQFF.

The chain links TRBV7-6 to TRBJ2-1; 8 nucleotides align to TRBD1. V lost 1 base and J lost 1; bases outside the gene matches: 6. The CDR3 covers 17 residues. Per the germline V gene, CDR1 is SGHVS and CDR2 is FNYEAQ. The CDR3 reads CASSLGDRGGSYNEQFF. Written as DNA, the CDR3 is TGTGCCAGCAGCTTAGGAGACAGGGGCGGGTCCTACAATGAGCAGTTCTTC.

This CDR3 reads CASSQDWGGPDTQYF. The CDR3 DNA reads as TGCGCCAGCAGCCAAGATTGGGGGGGCCCAGATACGCAGTATTTT. V and J are TRBV4-3 and TRBJ2-3, with D tentatively TRBD2 (7 bases). Trimming stripped 0 bases from V and 4 bases from J, with 11 bases between. CDR1 LGHNA and CDR2 YSLEER come from the germline V gene. This CDR3 has 15 amino acids.

The chain carries TRBV7-2 and TRBJ2-2; D unresolved. Germline-derived CDR1 and CDR2 are SGHTA and FQGNSA. This CDR3 is 15 amino acids long. Trimming removed 5 bases at V and 6 bases at J, with 16 bases between. The chain's CDR3 is CASSLRSQWPGELFF. CDR3 DNA: TGTGCCAGCAGCCTCAGATCACAGTGGCCCGGGGAGCTGTTTTTT.

The V gene is TRBV19, the J gene TRBJ1-5; maybe TRBD1 (5 bases). CDR3 size: 15 residues. The V and J ends lost 3 bases and 0 bases respectively, with 9 bases between them. Germline loops: CDR1 LNHDA, CDR2 SQIVND (reference sequence). The CDR3 DNA follows: TGTGCCAGTAGTATGGGGGGAATTAGCAATCAGCCCCAGCATTTT. Its protein product is CASSMGGISNQPQHF.

The J gene is TRBJ2-3, the V gene TRBV9; 11 nucleotides align to TRBD2. The CDR3 sequence is 16 residues long. After removal of 0 bases from V and 4 bases from J, the junction contained 4 bases not matched to a gene. The germline gives CDR1 SGDLS, CDR2 YYNGEE. DNA for the CDR3: TGTGCCAGCAGCGTAGATAGCGGGAGGGCCCCAGATACGCAGTATTTT. Its translation is CASSVDSGRAPDTQYF.

The chain joins TRBV4-3 to TRBJ1-1; tentative D call: TRBD1 (6 bases). This CDR3 has 15 amino acids. Germline V lookup: CDR1 LGHNA, CDR2 YSLEER. Trimming took 3 bases from V and 0 from J, leaving 11 bases between them. CDR3: CASSQATGLNTEAFF. The CDR3 DNA follows: TGCGCCAGCAGCCAGGCGACAGGCCTGAACACTGAAGCTTTCTTT.

The table lists this clone with a count of one. The chain joins TRBV27 to TRBJ2-3; TRBD2 aligns across 10 bases. The CDR3 has 18 amino acids. Germline CDR1 is MNHEY and CDR2 is SMNVEV (reference sequence). V was clipped by 5 bases and J by 0 bases; unmatched bases: 11. The CDR3 DNA is TGTGCCAGCAGTCCTAGCTCCAGCGGGAGGGGTAGCACAGATACGCAGTATTTT. It yields the protein CASSPSSSGRGSTDTQYF.

The genes are TRBV4-2 and TRBJ2-7, with 7 bases matching TRBD2. The junction had 8 bases not matched to a gene; V was cut back by 0 bases and J by 3 bases. Germline V gene sequence: CDR1 LGHNA, CDR2 YNFKEQ. There are 16 residues in the CDR3. DNA of the CDR3: TGTGCCAGCAGCCAAGATTCAGGCGGCGGGAGCTACGAGCAGTACTTC. As protein: CASSQDSGGGSYEQYF.

This clone appeared a few times. The rearrangement uses TRBV4-3 and TRBJ2-5; TRBD2 might be the D (6 bases). The CDR3 is 15 residues long. V dropped 1 base and J dropped 2 bases, with 11 bases sitting between them. Looked up from germline, CDR1 is LGHNA and CDR2 is YSLEER. The CDR3 DNA follows: TGCGCCAGCAGCCAAGTGGGGCTAGCGCAAGAGACCCAGTACTTC. Translated, it gives CASSQVGLAQETQYF.

The chain has TRBV18 and TRBJ1-5; TRBD1 matches at 8 bases. CDR3 length equals 14 residues. V trimming: 3 bases; J trimming: 5 bases; junction bases outside the gene matches: 3. Germline CDR1 and CDR2: KGHSH and LQKENI. As DNA, the CDR3 is TGTGCCAGCTCACCGACAGGGGATCATCAGCCCCAGCATTTT. Protein: CASSPTGDHQPQHF.

This rearrangement joins TRBV19 to TRBJ2-1; 8 bases agree with TRBD2. This CDR3 has 15 amino acids. CDR1 and CDR2 from the germline V gene are LNHDA and SQIVND (reference sequence). The ends lost 6 bases at V and 6 bases at J; junction bases unmatched: 10. CDR3 DNA: TGTGCCAGTAGCCTCTTGCGCGGGAGGCCCAATGAGCAGTTCTTC. It specifies CASSLLRGRPNEQFF.

This rearrangement joins TRBV2 to TRBJ1-5; TRBD1 might be the D (6 bases). The V gene lost 6 bases and the J gene lost 0 bases, with 9 bases spanning the gap. The CDR3 has 14 amino acids. Per germline, CDR1 SNHLY and CDR2 FYNNEI. The CDR3: CASSQGHSNQPQHF. The CDR3 DNA reads as TGTGCCAGCAGCCAGGGGCATAGCAATCAGCCCCAGCATTTT.

The chain employs TRBV28 and TRBJ1-1; 7 nucleotides agree with TRBD1. This CDR3 has 13 amino acids. Germline-derived CDR1 and CDR2 are MDHEN and SYDVKM. J lost 7 bases, V lost 4 bases, and 6 bases had no gene match. The CDR3 DNA reads as TGTGCCAGCAGTTCCATCCGGGACAGTGAAGCTTTCTTT. Translation: CASSSIRDSEAFF.

This sequence joins TRBV21-1 and TRBJ1-6; TRBD1, the D gene given by the table, was not confirmed from the DNA. TRBV21-1 is termed a pseudogene. This CDR3 contains 11 residues. The CDR3 is CANIPNSPLHF. CDR3 DNA sequence: TGTGCCAACATCCCAAATTCACCCCTCCACTTT.

The CDR3 protein is CASSIWARVEEKLFF. CDR3 bases: TGTGCCAGTAGTATTTGGGCCAGGGTAGAAGAAAAACTGTTTTTT. The chain carries TRBV19 and TRBJ1-4, with D maybe TRBD1 (5 bases). Germline values: CDR1 LNHDA, CDR2 SQIVND (reference sequence). There are 15 residues in the CDR3. V was pared by 3 bases and J by 8 bases, with 16 bases between.

The V and J genes are TRBV3-1 (or the pseudogene TRBV3-2) and TRBJ1-2, with D tentatively TRBD1 (6 bases). With 6 bases removed from V and 8 bases from J, the gap between germline ends came to 19 bases. CDR1 is LGHDT and CDR2 is YNNKEL in the germline V gene (reference sequence). CDR3 length: 14 amino acids. In DNA, the CDR3 is TGTGCCAGCAGACGTCGCGGGGGCGCTGAAGGCTACACCTTC. Protein: CASRRRGGAEGYTF.

This chain uses TRBV28 with TRBJ2-1; D unclear. The length of the CDR3 is 13 residues. Trimming took off 3 bases at V and 3 bases at J, with 6 bases between the two ends. Germline values: CDR1 MDHEN, CDR2 SYDVKM. CDR3 DNA: TGTGCCAGCAGTTTCGAGTACTACAATGAGCAGTTCTTC. Translation: CASSFEYYNEQFF.